The sequence of this TCR beta chain was determined in a study of shared clonotypes between healthy human individuals. Trimming shortened V by 5 bases and J by 0 bases, and 14 bases separated the two germline ends. The CDR3 consists of 16 residues. Germline V gives CDR1 SGHVS, CDR2 FNYEAQ. Sequencing used immunoSEQ multiplex PCR; TCRdb keeps in-frame clones, though not all of them. The data show roughly 1,600,000 clones, with approximately 98.5% seen just once and 0.36% held by the top ten. The source is a man under 40 in good health. The V and J genes are TRBV7-6 and TRBJ2-1; the D gene is possibly TRBD1 (6 bases). Sequenced input: naive CD4+ T cells sorted from blood. As to subset: CD45RA+ positively selected. CDR3 coding DNA: TGTGCCAGCAGCACACGGACAGCAAGCTCCTACAATGAGCAGTTCTTC. Translating it yields CASSTRTASSYNEQFF.